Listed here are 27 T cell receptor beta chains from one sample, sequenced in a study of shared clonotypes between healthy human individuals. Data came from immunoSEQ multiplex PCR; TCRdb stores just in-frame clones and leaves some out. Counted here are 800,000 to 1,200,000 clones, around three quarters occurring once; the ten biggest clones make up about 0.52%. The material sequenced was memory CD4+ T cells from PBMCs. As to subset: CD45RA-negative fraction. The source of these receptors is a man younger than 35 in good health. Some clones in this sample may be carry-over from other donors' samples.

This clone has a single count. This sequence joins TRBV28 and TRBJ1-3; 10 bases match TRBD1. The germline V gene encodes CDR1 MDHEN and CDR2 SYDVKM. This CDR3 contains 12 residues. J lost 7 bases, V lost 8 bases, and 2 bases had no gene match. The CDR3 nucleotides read TGTGCCAGCGGGGACAGGGGTAACACCATATATTTT. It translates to CASGDRGNTIYF.

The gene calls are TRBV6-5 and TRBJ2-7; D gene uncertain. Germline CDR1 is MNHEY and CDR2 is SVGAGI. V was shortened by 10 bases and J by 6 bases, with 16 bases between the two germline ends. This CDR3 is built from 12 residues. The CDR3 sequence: CATQDTSSEQYF. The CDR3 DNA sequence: TGTGCCACCCAAGACACAAGCTCCGAGCAGTACTTC.

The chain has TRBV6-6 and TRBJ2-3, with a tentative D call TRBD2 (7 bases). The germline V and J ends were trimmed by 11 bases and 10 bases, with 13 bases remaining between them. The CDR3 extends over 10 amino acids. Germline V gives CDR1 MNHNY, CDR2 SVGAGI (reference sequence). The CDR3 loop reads CAAGAYPQYF. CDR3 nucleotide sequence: TGTGCCGCGGGGGCGTATCCGCAGTATTTT.

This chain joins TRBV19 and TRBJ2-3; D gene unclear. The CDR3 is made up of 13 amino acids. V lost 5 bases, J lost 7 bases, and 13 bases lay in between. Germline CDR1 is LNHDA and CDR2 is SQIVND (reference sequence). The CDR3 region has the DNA TGTGCCAGTAGTCCTACAGCCCCTCATACGCAGTATTTT. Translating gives CASSPTAPHTQYF.

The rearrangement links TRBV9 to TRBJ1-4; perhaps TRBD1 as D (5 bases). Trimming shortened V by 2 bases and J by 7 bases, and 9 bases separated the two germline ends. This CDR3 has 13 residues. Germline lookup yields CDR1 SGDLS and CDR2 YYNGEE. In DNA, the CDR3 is TGTGCCAGCAGCGTCAGGGCTGGTGAAAAACTGTTTTTT. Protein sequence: CASSVRAGEKLFF.

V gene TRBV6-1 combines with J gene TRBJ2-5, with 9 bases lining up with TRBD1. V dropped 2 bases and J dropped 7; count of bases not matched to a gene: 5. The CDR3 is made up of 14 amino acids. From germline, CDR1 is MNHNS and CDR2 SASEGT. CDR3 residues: CASSEWGQGGTQYF. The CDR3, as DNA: TGTGCCAGCAGTGAATGGGGACAGGGAGGGACCCAGTACTTC.

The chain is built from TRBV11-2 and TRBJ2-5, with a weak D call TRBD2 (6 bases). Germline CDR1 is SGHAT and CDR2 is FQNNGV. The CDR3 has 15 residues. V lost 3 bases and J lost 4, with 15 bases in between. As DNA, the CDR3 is TGTGCCAGCAGCTTTCATGTCCTGGGGGGAGAGACCCAGTACTTC. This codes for CASSFHVLGGETQYF.

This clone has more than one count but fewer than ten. The CDR3 nucleotides are TGCACCAGCACCCCCTCATTGACGGTGACCGGGGAGCTGTTTTTT. This gives the protein CTSTPSLTVTGELFF. The chain is built from TRBV1 and TRBJ2-2. TRBV1 is shown as a pseudogene. This CDR3 is 15 amino acids long.

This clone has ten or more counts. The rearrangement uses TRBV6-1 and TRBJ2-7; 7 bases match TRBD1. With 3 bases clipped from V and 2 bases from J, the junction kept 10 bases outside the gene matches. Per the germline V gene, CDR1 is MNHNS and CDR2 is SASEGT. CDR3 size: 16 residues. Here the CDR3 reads CASSDHQGDRAYEQYF. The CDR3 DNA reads TGTGCCAGCAGTGATCACCAAGGGGACAGAGCCTACGAGCAGTACTTC.

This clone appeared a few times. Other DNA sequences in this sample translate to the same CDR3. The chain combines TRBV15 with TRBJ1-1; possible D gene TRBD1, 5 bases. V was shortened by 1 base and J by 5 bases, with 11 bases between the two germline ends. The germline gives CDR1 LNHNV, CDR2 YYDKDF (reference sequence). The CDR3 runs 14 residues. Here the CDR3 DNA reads TGTGCCACCAGCAGAGGGGGGACGAATACTGAAGCTTTCTTT. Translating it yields CATSRGGTNTEAFF.

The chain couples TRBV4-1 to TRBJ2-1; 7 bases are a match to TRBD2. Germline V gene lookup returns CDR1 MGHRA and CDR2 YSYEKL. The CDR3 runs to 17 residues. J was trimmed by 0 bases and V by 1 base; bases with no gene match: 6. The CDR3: CASSQGIAGVSYNEQFF. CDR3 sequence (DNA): TGCGCCAGCAGCCAAGGGATAGCGGGTGTCTCCTACAATGAGCAGTTCTTC.

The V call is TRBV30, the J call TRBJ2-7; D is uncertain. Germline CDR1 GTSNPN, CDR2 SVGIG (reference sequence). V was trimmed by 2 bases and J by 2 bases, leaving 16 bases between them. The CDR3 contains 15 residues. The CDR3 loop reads CAWSTDTLTAYEQYF. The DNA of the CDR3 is TGTGCCTGGAGTACCGACACCCTCACCGCCTACGAGCAGTACTTC.

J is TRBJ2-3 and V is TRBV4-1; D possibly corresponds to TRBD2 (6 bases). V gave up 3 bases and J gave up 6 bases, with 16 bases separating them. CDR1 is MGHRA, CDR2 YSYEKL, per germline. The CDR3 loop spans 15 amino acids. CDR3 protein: CASSHRDFGGDTQYF. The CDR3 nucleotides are TGCGCCAGCAGCCACCGGGACTTTGGGGGGGATACGCAGTATTTT.

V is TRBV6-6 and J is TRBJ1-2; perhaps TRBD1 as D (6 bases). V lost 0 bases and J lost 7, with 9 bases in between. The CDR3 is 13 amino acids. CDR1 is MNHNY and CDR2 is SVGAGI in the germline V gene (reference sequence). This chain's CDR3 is CASSYSGGIGYTF. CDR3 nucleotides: TGTGCCAGCAGTTACTCAGGGGGTATTGGCTACACCTTC.

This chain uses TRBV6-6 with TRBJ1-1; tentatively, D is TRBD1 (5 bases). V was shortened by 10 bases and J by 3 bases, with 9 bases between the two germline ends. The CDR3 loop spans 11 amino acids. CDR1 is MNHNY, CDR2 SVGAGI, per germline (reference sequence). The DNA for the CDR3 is TGTGCCACCCTCAGGGACACTGAAGCTTTCTTT. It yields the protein CATLRDTEAFF.

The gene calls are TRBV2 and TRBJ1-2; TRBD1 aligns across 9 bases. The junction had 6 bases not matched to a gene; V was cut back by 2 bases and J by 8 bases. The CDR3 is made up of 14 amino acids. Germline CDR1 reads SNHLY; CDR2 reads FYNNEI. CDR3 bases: TGTGCCAGCAGTGAATTCGGGACAGGGCACGGCTACACCTTC. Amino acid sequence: CASSEFGTGHGYTF.

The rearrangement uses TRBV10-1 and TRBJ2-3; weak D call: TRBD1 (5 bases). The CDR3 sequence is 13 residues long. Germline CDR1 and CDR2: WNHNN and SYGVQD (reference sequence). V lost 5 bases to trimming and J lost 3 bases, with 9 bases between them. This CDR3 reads CASSRQGTDTQYF. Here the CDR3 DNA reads TGCGCCAGCAGTAGGCAGGGTACAGATACGCAGTATTTT.

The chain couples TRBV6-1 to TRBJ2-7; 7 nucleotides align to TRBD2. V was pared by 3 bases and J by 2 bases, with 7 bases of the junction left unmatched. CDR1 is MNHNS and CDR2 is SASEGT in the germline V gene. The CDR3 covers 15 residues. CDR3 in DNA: TGTGCCAGCAGTGAGGGGGGGACTCTAACCTACGAGCAGTACTTC. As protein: CASSEGGTLTYEQYF.

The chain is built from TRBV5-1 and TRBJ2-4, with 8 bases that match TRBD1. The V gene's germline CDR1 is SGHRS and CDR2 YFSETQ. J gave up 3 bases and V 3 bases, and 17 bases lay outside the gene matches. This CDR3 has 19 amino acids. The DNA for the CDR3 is TGCGCCAGCAGCTCCGGGACAGGTTCCACCGGGCGGGTCAAAAACATTCAGTACTTC. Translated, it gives CASSSGTGSTGRVKNIQYF.

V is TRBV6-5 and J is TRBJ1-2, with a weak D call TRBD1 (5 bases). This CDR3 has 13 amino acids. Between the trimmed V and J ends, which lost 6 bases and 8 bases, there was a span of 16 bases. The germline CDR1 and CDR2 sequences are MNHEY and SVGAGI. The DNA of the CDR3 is TGTGCCAGCAGGGAGGGGTACGAGCGGGGCTACACCTTC. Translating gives CASREGYERGYTF.

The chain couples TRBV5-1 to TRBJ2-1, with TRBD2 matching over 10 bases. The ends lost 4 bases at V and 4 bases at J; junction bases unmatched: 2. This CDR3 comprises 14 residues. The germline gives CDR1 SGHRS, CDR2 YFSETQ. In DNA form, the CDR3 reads TGCGCCAGCAGCACTAGCGGGGAATACAATGAGCAGTTCTTC. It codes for CASSTSGEYNEQFF.

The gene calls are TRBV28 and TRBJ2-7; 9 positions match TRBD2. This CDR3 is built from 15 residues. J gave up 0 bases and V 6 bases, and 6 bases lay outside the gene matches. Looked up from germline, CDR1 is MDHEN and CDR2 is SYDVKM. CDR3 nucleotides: TGTGCCAGCAGCTCCATAGCGGGAGTCTCCTACGAGCAGTACTTC. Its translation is CASSSIAGVSYEQYF.

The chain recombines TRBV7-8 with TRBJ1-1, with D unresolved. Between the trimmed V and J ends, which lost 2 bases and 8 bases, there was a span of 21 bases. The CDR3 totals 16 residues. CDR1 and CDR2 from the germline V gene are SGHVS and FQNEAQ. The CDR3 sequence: CASSLNPVAKGSEAFF. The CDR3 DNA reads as TGTGCCAGCAGCTTAAACCCCGTGGCTAAGGGTTCCGAAGCTTTCTTT.

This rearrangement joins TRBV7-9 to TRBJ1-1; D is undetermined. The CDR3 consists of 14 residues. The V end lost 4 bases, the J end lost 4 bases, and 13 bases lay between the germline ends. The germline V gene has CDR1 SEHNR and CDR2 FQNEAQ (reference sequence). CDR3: CASSSTAEGTEAFF. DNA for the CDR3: TGTGCCAGCAGCTCCACAGCGGAGGGCACTGAAGCTTTCTTT.

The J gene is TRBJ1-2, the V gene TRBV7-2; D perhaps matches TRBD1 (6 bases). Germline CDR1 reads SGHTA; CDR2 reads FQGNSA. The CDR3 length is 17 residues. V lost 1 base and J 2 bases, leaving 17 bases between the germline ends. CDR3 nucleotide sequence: TGTGCCAGCAGCTTAGGGCTCCGGGGGGGCCGAAACTATGGCTACACCTTC. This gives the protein CASSLGLRGGRNYGYTF.

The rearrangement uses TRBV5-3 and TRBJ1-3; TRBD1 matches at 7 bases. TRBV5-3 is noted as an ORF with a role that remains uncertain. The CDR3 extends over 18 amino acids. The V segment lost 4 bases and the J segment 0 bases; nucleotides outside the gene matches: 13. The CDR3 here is CARSTTGALLTSGNTIYF. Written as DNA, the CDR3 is TGTGCCAGAAGCACCACAGGGGCCCTTCTAACCTCTGGAAACACCATATATTTT.

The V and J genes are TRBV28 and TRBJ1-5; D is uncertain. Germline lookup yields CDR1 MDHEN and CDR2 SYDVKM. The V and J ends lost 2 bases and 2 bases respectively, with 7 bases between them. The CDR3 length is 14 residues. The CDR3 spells CASSLVSGNQPQHF. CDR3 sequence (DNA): TGTGCCAGCAGTTTAGTTTCGGGCAATCAGCCCCAGCATTTT.